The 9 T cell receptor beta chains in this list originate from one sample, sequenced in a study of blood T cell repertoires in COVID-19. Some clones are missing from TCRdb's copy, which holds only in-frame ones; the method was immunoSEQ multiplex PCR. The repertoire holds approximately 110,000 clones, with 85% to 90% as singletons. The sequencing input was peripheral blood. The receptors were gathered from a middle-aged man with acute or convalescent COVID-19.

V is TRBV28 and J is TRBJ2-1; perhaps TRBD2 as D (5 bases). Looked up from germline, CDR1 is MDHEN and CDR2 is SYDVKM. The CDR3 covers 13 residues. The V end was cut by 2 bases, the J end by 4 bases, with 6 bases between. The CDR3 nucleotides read TGTGCCAGCAGTTTAAGCGGATACAATGAGCAGTTCTTC. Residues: CASSLSGYNEQFF.

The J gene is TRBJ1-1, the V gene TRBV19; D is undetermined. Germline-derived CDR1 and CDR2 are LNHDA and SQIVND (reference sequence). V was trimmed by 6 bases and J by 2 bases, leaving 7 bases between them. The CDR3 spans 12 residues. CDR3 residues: CASSPRNTEAFF. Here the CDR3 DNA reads TGTGCCAGTAGCCCCCGTAACACTGAAGCTTTCTTT.

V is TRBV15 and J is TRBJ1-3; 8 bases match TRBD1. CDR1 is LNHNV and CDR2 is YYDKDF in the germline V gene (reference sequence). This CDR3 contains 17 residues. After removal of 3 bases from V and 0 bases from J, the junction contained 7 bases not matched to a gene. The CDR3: CATSRIYGQGSGNTIYF. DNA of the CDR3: TGTGCCACCAGCAGGATTTACGGACAGGGCTCTGGAAACACCATATATTTT.

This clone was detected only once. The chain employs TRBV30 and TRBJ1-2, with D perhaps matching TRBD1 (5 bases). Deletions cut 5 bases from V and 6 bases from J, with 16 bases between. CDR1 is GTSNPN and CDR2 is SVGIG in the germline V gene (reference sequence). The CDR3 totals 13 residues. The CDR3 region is CAWADGGSNGYTF. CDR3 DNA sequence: TGTGCCTGGGCGGACGGGGGTTCCAATGGCTACACCTTC.

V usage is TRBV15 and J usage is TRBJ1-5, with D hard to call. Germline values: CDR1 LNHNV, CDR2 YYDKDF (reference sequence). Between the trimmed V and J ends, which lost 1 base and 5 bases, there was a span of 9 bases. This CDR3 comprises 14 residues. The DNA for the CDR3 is TGTGCCACCAGCAGAGCCTTGGGAGATCAGCCCCAGCATTTT. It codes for CATSRALGDQPQHF.

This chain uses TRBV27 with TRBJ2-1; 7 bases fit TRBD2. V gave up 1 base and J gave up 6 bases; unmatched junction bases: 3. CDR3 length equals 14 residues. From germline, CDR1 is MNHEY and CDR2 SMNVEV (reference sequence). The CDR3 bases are TGTGCCAGCAGTTTATGGGGGGGGACCAATGAGCAGTTCTTC. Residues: CASSLWGGTNEQFF.

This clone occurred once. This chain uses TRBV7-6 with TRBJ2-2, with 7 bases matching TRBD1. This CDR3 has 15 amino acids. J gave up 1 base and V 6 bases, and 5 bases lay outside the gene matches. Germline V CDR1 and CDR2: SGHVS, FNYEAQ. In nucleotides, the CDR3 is TGTGCCAGCAGTCGACAGGGAGTGAACACCGGGGAGCTGTTTTTT. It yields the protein CASSRQGVNTGELFF.

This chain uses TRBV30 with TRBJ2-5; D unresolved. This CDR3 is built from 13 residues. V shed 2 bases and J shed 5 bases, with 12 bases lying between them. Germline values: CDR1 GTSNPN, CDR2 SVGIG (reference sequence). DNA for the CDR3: TGTGCCTGGAGTCTGCCGGTGAGGGAGACCCAGTACTTC. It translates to CAWSLPVRETQYF.

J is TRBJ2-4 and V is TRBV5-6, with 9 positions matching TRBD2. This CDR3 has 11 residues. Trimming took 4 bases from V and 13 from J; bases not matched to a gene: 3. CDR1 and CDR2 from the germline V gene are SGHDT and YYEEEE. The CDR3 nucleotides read TGTGCCAGCAGCAGAGGACTAGCGCAGTACTTC. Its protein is CASSRGLAQYF.